This T cell receptor (beta chain) was obtained from a study of cytomegalovirus exposure and HLA in healthy donors. About the study: Among roughly 180 million T cells, an earlier analysis found about 100 million unique TCR beta sequences. The study, taken as a whole, reports: Being indistinguishable, some V segments were excluded, TRBV6-2 and TRBV6-3 among them. Among the sequence variants, a highly shared cluster was likely an artifact of sequencing.

The study ran its PCR with 60 Vbeta and 13 Jbeta primers. In the authors' methods: Approximately 12 million of roughly 81 million unique TCR beta chains were shared, per a later count. The protocol was immunoSEQ multiplex PCR, while the TCRdb copy is restricted to in-frame clones and leaves out a portion. The D gene and trimming were derived from the DNA, and the V and J assignments and clone size from that table. The table lists around 92,000 clones, under 80% of them singletons, with 7.5% to 9.5% in the top ten. There are a few counts of this clone. The target antigen is unknown. CDR1 MGHDK and CDR2 SYGVNS come from the germline V gene. V gave up 10 bases and J gave up 9 bases; unmatched junction bases: 17. This CDR3 is 17 amino acids long.

Sequencing input: PBMCs. The chain uses TRBV25-1 and TRBJ1-6, with 11 bases matching TRBD1. The TCR was taken from a human donor in good health. CDR3 coding DNA: TGTGCCACCCAGGCTTTAGGACAGGGGGCGAGGGGTTCACCCCTCCACTTT. As protein: CATQALGQGARGSPLHF.